The sequence of this TCR beta chain was determined in a study of T cell responses to AZD1222 COVID-19 vaccine. Findings of the study overall: Close to half of all spike-specific TCRs reportedly target regions of the variants that are unmutated. Spike-specific TCR breadth and depth both grew after two AZD1222 doses.

Remarks on this clone: Its antigen is not identified.

Clones were read by immunoSEQ multiplex PCR, and TCRdb kept only the in-frame ones, dropping some. The table records 100,000 to 150,000 clones, more than 70% of them present only once. The CDR3 totals 15 residues. Germline V gene lookup returns CDR1 SGDLS and CDR2 YYNGEE. Trimming removed 4 bases from V and 7 bases from J, with 17 bases in between. This sequence was found in an adult who received the AZD1222 COVID-19 vaccine. The rearrangement joins TRBV9 to TRBJ1-4, with TRBD1 as a possible D gene (5 bases). Sequences were derived from peripheral blood, sampled 28 days after the second AZD1222 dose. The CDR3: CASSSSGKSGEKLFF. The DNA of the CDR3 is TGTGCCAGCAGCTCCTCAGGGAAGAGCGGTGAAAAACTGTTTTTT. Drawing the rest from reference TRBV9 and TRBJ1-4, the complete variable domain is DSGVTQTPKHLITATGQRVTLRCSPRSGDLSVYWYQQSLDQGLQFLIQYYNGEERAKGNILERFSAQQFPDLHSELNLSSLELGDSALYFCASSSSGKSGEKLFFGSGTQLSVL.